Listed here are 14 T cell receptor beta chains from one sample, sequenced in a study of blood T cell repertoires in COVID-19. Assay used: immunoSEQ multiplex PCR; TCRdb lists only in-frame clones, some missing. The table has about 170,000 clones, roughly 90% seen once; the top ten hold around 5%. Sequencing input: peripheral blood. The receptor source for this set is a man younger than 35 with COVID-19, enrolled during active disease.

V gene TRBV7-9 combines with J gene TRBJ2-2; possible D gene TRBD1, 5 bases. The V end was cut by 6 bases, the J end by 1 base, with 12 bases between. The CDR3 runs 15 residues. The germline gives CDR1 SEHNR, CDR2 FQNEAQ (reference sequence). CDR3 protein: CASRPGTGNTGELFF. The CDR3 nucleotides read TGTGCCAGCAGGCCGGGTACAGGGAACACCGGGGAGCTGTTTTTT.

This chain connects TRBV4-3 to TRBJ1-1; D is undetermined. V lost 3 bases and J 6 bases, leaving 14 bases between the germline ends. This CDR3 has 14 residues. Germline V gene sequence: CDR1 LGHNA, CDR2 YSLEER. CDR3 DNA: TGCGCCAGCAGCCATTCTGGGATGAGGGCTGAAGCTTTCTTT. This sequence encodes CASSHSGMRAEAFF.

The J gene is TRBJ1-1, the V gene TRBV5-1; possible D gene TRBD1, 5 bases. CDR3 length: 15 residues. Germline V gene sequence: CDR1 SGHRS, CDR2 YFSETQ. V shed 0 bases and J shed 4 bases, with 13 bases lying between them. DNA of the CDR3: TGCGCCAGCAGCTTGGTTGGAGGGGCGAGCACTGAAGCTTTCTTT. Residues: CASSLVGGASTEAFF. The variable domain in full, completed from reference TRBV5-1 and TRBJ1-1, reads KAGVTQTPRYLIKTRGQQVTLSCSPISGHRSVSWYQQTPGQGLQFLFEYFSETQRNKGNFPGRFSGRQFSNSRSEMNVSTLELGDSALYLCASSLVGGASTEAFFGQGTRLTVV.

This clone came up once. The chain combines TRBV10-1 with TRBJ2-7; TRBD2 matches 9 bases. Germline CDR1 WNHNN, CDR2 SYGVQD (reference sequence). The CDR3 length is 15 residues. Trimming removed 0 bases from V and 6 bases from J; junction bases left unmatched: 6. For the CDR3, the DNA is TGCGCCAGCAGTGAGTCGGGTAGCGGGAGAGGCGAGCAGTACTTC. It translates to CASSESGSGRGEQYF.

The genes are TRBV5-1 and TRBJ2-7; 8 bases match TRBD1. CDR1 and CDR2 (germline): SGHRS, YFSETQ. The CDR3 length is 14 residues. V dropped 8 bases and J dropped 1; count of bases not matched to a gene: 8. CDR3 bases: TGCGCCAGTCAACGCACAGGGGGGTCCTACGAGCAGTACTTC. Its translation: CASQRTGGSYEQYF.

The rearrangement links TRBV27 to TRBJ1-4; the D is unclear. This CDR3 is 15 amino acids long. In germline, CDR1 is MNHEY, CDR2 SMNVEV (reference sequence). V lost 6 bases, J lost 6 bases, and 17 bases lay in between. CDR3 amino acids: CASRLRGRDYEKLFF. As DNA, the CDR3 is TGTGCCAGCAGACTTCGAGGTAGAGACTATGAAAAACTGTTTTTT.

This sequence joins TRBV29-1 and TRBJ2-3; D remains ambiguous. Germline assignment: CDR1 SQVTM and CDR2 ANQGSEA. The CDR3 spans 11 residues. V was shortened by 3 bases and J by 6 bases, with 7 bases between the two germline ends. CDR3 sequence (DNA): TGCAGCGTTGATGCAGCGGATACGCAGTATTTT. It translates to CSVDAADTQYF.

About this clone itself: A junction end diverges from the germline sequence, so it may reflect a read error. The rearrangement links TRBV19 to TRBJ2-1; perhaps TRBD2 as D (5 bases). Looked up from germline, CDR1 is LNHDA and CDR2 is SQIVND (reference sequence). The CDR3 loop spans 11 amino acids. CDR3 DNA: TGTGCCAGTAATATACGGGGTGAGCAGTTCTTC. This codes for CASNIRGEQFF.

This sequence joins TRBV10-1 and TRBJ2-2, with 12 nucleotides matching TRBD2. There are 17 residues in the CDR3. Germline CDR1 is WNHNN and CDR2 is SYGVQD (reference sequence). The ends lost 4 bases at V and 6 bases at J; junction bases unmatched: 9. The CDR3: CASSASTSGREPGELFF. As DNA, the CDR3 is TGCGCCAGCAGTGCGTCGACTAGCGGGAGAGAACCCGGGGAGCTGTTTTTT.

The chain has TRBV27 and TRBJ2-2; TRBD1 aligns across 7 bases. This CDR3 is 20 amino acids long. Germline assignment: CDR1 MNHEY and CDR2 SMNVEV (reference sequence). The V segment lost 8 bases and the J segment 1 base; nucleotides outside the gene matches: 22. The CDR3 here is CASGPLRTGPLSMNTGELFF. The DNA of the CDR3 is TGTGCCAGCGGCCCTCTTAGGACAGGACCTCTTTCGATGAACACCGGGGAGCTGTTTTTT.

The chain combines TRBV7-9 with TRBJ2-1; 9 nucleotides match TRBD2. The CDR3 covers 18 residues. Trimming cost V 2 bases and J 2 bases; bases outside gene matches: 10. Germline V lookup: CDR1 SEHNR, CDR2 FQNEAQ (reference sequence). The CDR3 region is CASSLSRLAGVTYNEQFF. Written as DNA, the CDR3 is TGTGCCAGCAGCTTAAGTAGGTTAGCGGGAGTTACCTACAATGAGCAGTTCTTC.

The CDR3 is CASSSDRFNSPLHF. The CDR3 coding sequence is TGTGCCAGCAGCTCGGACAGGTTTAATTCACCCCTCCACTTT. V gene TRBV7-3 combines with J gene TRBJ1-6; 7 nucleotides match TRBD1. Germline V gives CDR1 SGHTA, CDR2 FQGTGA. V trimming: 4 bases; J trimming: 6 bases; junction bases outside the gene matches: 3. The CDR3 contains 14 residues.

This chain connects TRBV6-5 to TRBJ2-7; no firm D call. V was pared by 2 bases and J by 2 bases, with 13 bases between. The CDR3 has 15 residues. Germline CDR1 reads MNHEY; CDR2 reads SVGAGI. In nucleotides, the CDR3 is TGTGCCAGCAGTTACGGGCTAAGTCTGACCTACGAGCAGTACTTC. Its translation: CASSYGLSLTYEQYF.

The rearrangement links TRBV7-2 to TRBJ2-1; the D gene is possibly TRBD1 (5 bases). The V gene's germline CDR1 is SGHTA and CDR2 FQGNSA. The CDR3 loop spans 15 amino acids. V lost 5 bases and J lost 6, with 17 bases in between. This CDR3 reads CASSLDGIGVNEQFF. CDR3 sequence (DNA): TGTGCCAGCAGCCTTGACGGAATAGGGGTCAATGAGCAGTTCTTC.